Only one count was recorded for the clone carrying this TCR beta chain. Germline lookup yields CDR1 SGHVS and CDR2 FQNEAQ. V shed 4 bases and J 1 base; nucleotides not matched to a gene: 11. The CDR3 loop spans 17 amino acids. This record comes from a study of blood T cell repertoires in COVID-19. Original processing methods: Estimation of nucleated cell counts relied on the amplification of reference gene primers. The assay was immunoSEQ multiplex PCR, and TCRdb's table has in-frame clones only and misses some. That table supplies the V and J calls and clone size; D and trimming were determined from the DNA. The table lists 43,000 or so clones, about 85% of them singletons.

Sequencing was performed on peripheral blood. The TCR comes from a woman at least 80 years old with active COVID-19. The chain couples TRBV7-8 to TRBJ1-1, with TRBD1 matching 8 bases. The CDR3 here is CASSYDPDRARNTEAFF. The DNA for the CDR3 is TGTGCCAGCAGCTACGATCCGGACAGGGCTAGGAACACTGAAGCTTTCTTT.